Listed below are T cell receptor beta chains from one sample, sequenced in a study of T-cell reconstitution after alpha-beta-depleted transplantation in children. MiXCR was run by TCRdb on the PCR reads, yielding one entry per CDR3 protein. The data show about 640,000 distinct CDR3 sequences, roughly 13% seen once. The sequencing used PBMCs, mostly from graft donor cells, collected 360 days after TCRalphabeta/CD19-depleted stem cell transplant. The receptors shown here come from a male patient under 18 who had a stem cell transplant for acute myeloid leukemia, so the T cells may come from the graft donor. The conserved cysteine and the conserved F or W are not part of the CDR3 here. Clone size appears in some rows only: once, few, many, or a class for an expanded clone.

CDR3: ASSLPPIPGELF; size: NA; V: TRBV9
CDR3: ASNLLAGVRNEQF; size: few; V: TRBV6-1
CDR3: ASSPEISGNTEAF; size: NA; V: TRBV18
CDR3: ASSPPSTSGAYNEQF; size: many; V: TRBV18
CDR3: ASSLDRGGNQPQH; size: many; V: TRBV5-1
CDR3: SAPPGNRLPYEQY; size: NA; V: TRBV20-1
CDR3: ASMGQGS; size: NA; V: TRBV23-1
CDR3: ASSLRALHYNEQF; size: many; V: TRBV12-3/TRBV12-4
CDR3: ASSHGLVGASGNEQF; size: NA; V: TRBV5-1
CDR3: SARISPYQETQY; size: NA; V: TRBV20-1
CDR3: SASRPTRNEQF; size: NA; V: TRBV20-1
CDR3: ASSLVGTSGIRYEQY; size: few; V: TRBV7-6
CDR3: ASSQVRGWRTDTQY; size: NA; V: TRBV4-2
CDR3: ASSECPGLRCEQF; size: few; V: TRBV25-1
CDR3: ATSDPGSPTDTQY; size: many; V: TRBV24-1
CDR3: ASSQPPTVQETQY; size: NA; V: TRBV23-1
CDR3: ASSPRDSWYKADTQY; size: many; V: TRBV28
CDR3: SARDWSSYNEQF; size: NA; V: TRBV20-1
CDR3: ASSYSGNEQF; size: many; V: TRBV6-5
CDR3: ASSTIRRTGGAADTQY; size: few; V: TRBV5-6
CDR3: ASSRHLRFPDGTRAKNIQY; size: few; V: TRBV21-1
CDR3: SGGRVDEQF; size: NA; V: TRBV29-1
CDR3: ASSSTGAPLYEQY; size: few; V: TRBV28
CDR3: SVGYTGELF; size: many; V: TRBV29-1
CDR3: ASSYSSGLTVWDGYT; size: NA; V: TRBV6-5
CDR3: ASSPTEGETQY; size: many; V: TRBV4-3
CDR3: ASSPNRGEETQY; size: few; V: TRBV5-1
CDR3: ASSQDGTGGSYNEQF; size: many; V: TRBV14
CDR3: SARDRSLAYNEQF; size: NA; V: TRBV20-1
CDR3: ASSLGLAGGPQETQY; size: many; V: TRBV7-3
CDR3: ASSPGLVRPKNIQY; size: few; V: TRBV18
CDR3: ASSLGGTHGYT; size: once; V: TRBV5-6
CDR3: ASSFKVRGNQPQH; size: few; V: TRBV12-3/TRBV12-4
CDR3: SAPPGGANEKLF; size: few; V: TRBV20-1
CDR3: ASSQDPGGWGQETQY; size: NA; V: TRBV4-2
CDR3: ASSTLLYEQF; size: NA; V: TRBV6-2/TRBV6-3
CDR3: SVELARPYEQY; size: NA; V: TRBV29-1
CDR3: ASSWEWDTEAF; size: few; V: TRBV5-1
CDR3: ASSSRRSGANVLT; size: NA; V: TRBV7-2
CDR3: ASSRLARFEQY; size: NA; V: TRBV6-2/TRBV6-3
CDR3: ASSPGQGMVLYEQY; size: few; V: TRBV5-1
CDR3: AWSAANEQF; size: few; V: TRBV30
CDR3: ASSLGWTDTQY; size: NA; V: TRBV5-4
CDR3: ASSFRAQDTQY; size: NA; V: TRBV7-8
CDR3: ASSQETGGGQPQH; size: few; V: TRBV7-9
CDR3: SVGLAQTYEQY; size: few; V: TRBV29-1
CDR3: ATLSEGARRTLH; size: NA; V: TRBV15
CDR3: ASSRGLAGHGVYNEQF; size: NA; V: TRBV13